The next 18 T cell receptor beta chains were all read from a single sample in a study of regulatory and conventional T cells in RAG deficiency. Data came from immunoSEQ multiplex PCR; TCRdb stores just in-frame clones and leaves some out. The table has 10,000 to 15,000 clones, 94% seen once. Blood CD4+ CD25-high CD127-low regulatory T cells supplied the genomic DNA template. The same sample was also studied in work on regulatory T cells. That study reports: The primer mix had 52 TRBV and 13 TRBJ primers.

Sequencing used CD127- CD25+ CD4+ Tregs sorted from blood. The receptors stem from a human donor in good health.

The V gene is TRBV10-1, the J gene TRBJ2-7; TRBD1 agrees at 10 bases. CDR1 is WNHNN and CDR2 is SYGVQD in the germline V gene (reference sequence). The J segment lost 6 bases and the V segment lost 4 bases, leaving 0 bases of the junction unmatched. This CDR3 comprises 12 residues. The CDR3: CASSGTGGEQYF. The CDR3 coding sequence is TGCGCCAGCAGTGGGACAGGGGGCGAGCAGTACTTC.

V gene TRBV29-1 combines with J gene TRBJ1-4; D unresolved. The CDR3 runs 13 residues. CDR1 is SQVTM and CDR2 is ANQGSEA in the germline V gene. V lost 4 bases, J lost 4 bases, and 10 bases lay in between. CDR3 in DNA: TGCAGCGTTGCCTCCGACTTTAATGAAAAACTGTTTTTT. Protein: CSVASDFNEKLFF.

In its sample, this clone was seen once. The rearrangement joins TRBV6-6 to TRBJ1-5; TRBD1 is a possible D gene (5 bases). V was shortened by 8 bases and J by 3 bases, with 11 bases between the two germline ends. The CDR3 consists of 13 residues. Germline CDR1 reads MNHNY; CDR2 reads SVGAGI (reference sequence). The CDR3 nucleotides are TGTGCCAGCTCTGGCAGGGACAATCAGCCCCAGCATTTT. The encoded protein is CASSGRDNQPQHF.

This chain connects TRBV7-9 to TRBJ2-7; maybe TRBD1 (5 bases). Trimming took 1 base from V and 2 from J, leaving 9 bases between them. Per the germline V gene, CDR1 is SEHNR and CDR2 is FQNEAQ (reference sequence). The CDR3 covers 14 residues. CDR3 nucleotides: TGTGCCAGCAGCTTAGAGGGGCGGACCTACGAGCAGTACTTC. Amino acid sequence: CASSLEGRTYEQYF.

The chain links TRBV20-1 to TRBJ2-7; D is ambiguous. The CDR3 spans 11 residues. V was cut by 4 bases and J by 3 bases, with 7 bases left in between. Germline V gene lookup returns CDR1 DFQATT and CDR2 SNEGSKA (reference sequence). The CDR3 nucleotides are TGCAGTGCTATTCAGGTCTACGAGCAGTACTTC. Translating gives CSAIQVYEQYF.

V is TRBV19 and J is TRBJ1-5; D gene uncertain. CDR1 is LNHDA and CDR2 is SQIVND in the germline V gene (reference sequence). The CDR3 loop spans 14 amino acids. Trimming took 7 bases from V and 0 from J, leaving 10 bases between them. CDR3 coding DNA: TGTGCCAGTAAACGCGGGAATAGCAATCAGCCCCAGCATTTT. It encodes CASKRGNSNQPQHF.

The V and J genes are TRBV2 and TRBJ2-1, with 9 bases fitting TRBD1. V gave up 2 bases and J gave up 7 bases; unmatched junction bases: 3. The CDR3 contains 14 residues. The germline V gene encodes CDR1 SNHLY and CDR2 FYNNEI. CDR3 sequence reads: CASSETGGRNEQFF. As DNA, the CDR3 is TGTGCCAGCAGTGAAACAGGGGGCAGGAATGAGCAGTTCTTC.

The rearrangement uses TRBV5-1 and TRBJ2-5; 14 bases match TRBD2. CDR1 is SGHRS, CDR2 YFSETQ, per germline. V lost 4 bases and J lost 5; bases outside the gene matches: 7. The CDR3 is made up of 16 amino acids. In DNA form, the CDR3 reads TGCGCCAGCAGCCCTAGACTAGCGGGGGGGCCTGAGACCCAGTACTTC. Its translation: CASSPRLAGGPETQYF. The full variable domain, with the rest looked up from reference TRBV5-1 and TRBJ2-5, is KAGVTQTPRYLIKTRGQQVTLSCSPISGHRSVSWYQQTPGQGLQFLFEYFSETQRNKGNFPGRFSGRQFSNSRSEMNVSTLELGDSALYLCASSPRLAGGPETQYFGPGTRLLVL.

V usage is TRBV5-1 and J usage is TRBJ2-5; no definite D call. The CDR3 is 12 residues long. Germline loops: CDR1 SGHRS, CDR2 YFSETQ. The V end lost 7 bases, the J end lost 7 bases, and 14 bases lay between the germline ends. CDR3 in amino acids: CASGGGTTTQYF. The CDR3 region has the DNA TGCGCCAGCGGTGGCGGTACTACGACCCAGTACTTC.

The V and J genes are TRBV6-6 and TRBJ1-1; 8 nucleotides align to TRBD1. The CDR3 loop spans 14 amino acids. J gave up 7 bases and V 6 bases, and 10 bases lay outside the gene matches. Germline CDR1 reads MNHNY; CDR2 reads SVGAGI (reference sequence). The CDR3: CASSLRTGQSEAFF. CDR3 nucleotides: TGTGCCAGCAGCCTCCGGACAGGGCAGAGTGAAGCTTTCTTT.

The genes are TRBV5-1 and TRBJ1-1; TRBD1 might be the D (5 bases). The ends were cut back, 1 base at V and 4 bases at J, with 5 bases in the middle. CDR1 and CDR2 (germline): SGHRS, YFSETQ. This CDR3 has 12 residues. CDR3 region: CASSLQGTEAFF. CDR3 sequence (DNA): TGCGCCAGCAGCTTGCAGGGCACTGAAGCTTTCTTT. Full variable domain (missing parts from reference TRBV5-1 and TRBJ1-1): KAGVTQTPRYLIKTRGQQVTLSCSPISGHRSVSWYQQTPGQGLQFLFEYFSETQRNKGNFPGRFSGRQFSNSRSEMNVSTLELGDSALYLCASSLQGTEAFFGQGTRLTVV.

In its sample, this clone was seen a few times. The chain couples TRBV6-6 to TRBJ2-7; the D gene is possibly TRBD2 (5 bases). Germline V gives CDR1 MNHNY, CDR2 SVGAGI (reference sequence). The CDR3 length is 12 residues. Trimming took 5 bases from V and 2 from J, leaving 7 bases between them. The CDR3 sequence: CASSRTPYEQYF. The CDR3 DNA reads TGTGCCAGCAGTCGGACTCCCTACGAGCAGTACTTC.

This chain uses TRBV10-2 with TRBJ2-2; 12 nucleotides align to TRBD1. The germline V gene has CDR1 WSHSY and CDR2 SAAADI. The CDR3 consists of 17 residues. V gave up 6 bases and J gave up 2 bases; unmatched junction bases: 7. CDR3 bases: TGCGCCAGCAGAGGGGACAGGGGGCTTTTCAACACCGGGGAGCTGTTTTTT. Residues: CASRGDRGLFNTGELFF.

The chain combines TRBV4-2 with TRBJ1-2; maybe TRBD1 (5 bases). This CDR3 spans 18 amino acids. V lost 0 bases, J lost 4 bases, and 21 bases lay in between. Germline V lookup: CDR1 LGHNA, CDR2 YNFKEQ. The CDR3 loop is CASSQDAGSGGTVYGYTF. The CDR3 coding sequence is TGTGCCAGCAGCCAAGATGCGGGAAGTGGCGGGACTGTCTATGGCTACACCTTC.

The chain employs TRBV18 and TRBJ2-2, with D tentatively TRBD2 (6 bases). This CDR3 has 17 residues. V was cut by 3 bases and J by 2 bases, with 16 bases left in between. Germline V gene data show CDR1 as KGHSH and CDR2 as LQKENI. CDR3 bases: TGTGCCAGCTCACCTGCGGGAACCGTCAGAAACACCGGGGAGCTGTTTTTT. Residues: CASSPAGTVRNTGELFF.

This clone has just a few counts. The chain recombines TRBV5-1 with TRBJ2-3, with D tentatively TRBD2 (6 bases). Germline lookup yields CDR1 SGHRS and CDR2 YFSETQ. The CDR3 totals 12 residues. V lost 3 bases and J 4 bases, leaving 6 bases between the germline ends. The CDR3 loop is CASSWGADTQYF. The CDR3 nucleotides read TGCGCCAGCAGCTGGGGGGCAGATACGCAGTATTTT.

This chain joins TRBV5-1 and TRBJ1-1; no clear D gene. The CDR3 runs to 13 residues. The V gene's germline CDR1 is SGHRS and CDR2 YFSETQ. Trimming stripped 4 bases from V and 3 bases from J, with 10 bases between. The DNA for the CDR3 is TGCGCCAGCAGCAGCTATCAATACACTGAAGCTTTCTTT. Protein sequence: CASSSYQYTEAFF. The complete variable domain, with remaining parts taken from reference TRBV5-1 and TRBJ1-1, reads KAGVTQTPRYLIKTRGQQVTLSCSPISGHRSVSWYQQTPGQGLQFLFEYFSETQRNKGNFPGRFSGRQFSNSRSEMNVSTLELGDSALYLCASSSYQYTEAFFGQGTRLTVV.

The rearrangement joins TRBV19 to TRBJ2-1; no clear D. Trimming removed 4 bases from V and 7 bases from J, with 14 bases in between. Germline CDR1 LNHDA, CDR2 SQIVND (reference sequence). The CDR3 spans 14 residues. The CDR3 spells CASSTRGVRNEQFF. CDR3 DNA sequence: TGTGCCAGTAGTACCCGAGGCGTACGAAATGAGCAGTTCTTC. The variable domain in full, completed from reference TRBV19 and TRBJ2-1, reads DGGITQSPKYLFRKEGQNVTLSCEQNLNHDAMYWYRQDPGQGLRLIYYSQIVNDFQKGDIAEGYSVSREKKESFPLTVTSAQKNPTAFYLCASSTRGVRNEQFFGPGTRLTVL.